The rows below give T cell receptor beta chains drawn from one sample of a study of blood T cell repertoires in COVID-19. The data were produced by immunoSEQ multiplex PCR, yet TCRdb's version contains in-frame clones alone and is incomplete. The table lists more than 95,000 clones, roughly four fifths of them singletons. The sequencing sample was made of peripheral blood. The receptors were gathered from a man in his 60s with acute or convalescent COVID-19. The CDR3 runs from the conserved cysteine through the conserved F or W. The D gene is left open where the match is weak. Size tells how often a clone was seen (once, few, many) or the class of an expanded clone, and some rows leave it out.

D gene	V gene	clone size	J gene	CDR3 DNA	CDR3 protein
.	TRBV6-5	few	TRBJ1-5	TGTGCCAGCAGTCGGGGGGGCTCCAATCAGCCCCAGCATTTT	CASSRGGSNQPQHF
.	TRBV29-1	.	TRBJ2-1	TGCAGCGTCGTACAGGGAAACGCCTACAATGAGCAGTTCTTC	CSVVQGNAYNEQFF
.	TRBV5-1	.	TRBJ2-6	TGCGCCAGCAGCCCGGGGGTGACTTCTGGGGCCAACGTCCTGACTTTC	CASSPGVTSGANVLTF
.	TRBV25-1	.	TRBJ2-2	TGTGCCAGCAGTGAATATCCCGGGACAACGAACACCGGGGAGCTGTTTTTT	CASSEYPGTTNTGELFF
.	TRBV6-5	.	TRBJ2-7	TGTGCCAGCAGTTGGGGGCAGTATGAAATCTACGAGCAGTACTTC	CASSWGQYEIYEQYF
.	TRBV30	few	TRBJ1-5	TGTGCCTGGACAGGGCCGGGACACGGCAATCAGCCCCAGCATTTT	CAWTGPGHGNQPQHF
TRBD1	TRBV19	.	TRBJ1-2	TGTGCCAGCCACCCTGGGACAGGGGATAGCTATGGCTACACCTTC	CASHPGTGDSYGYTF
TRBD2	TRBV2	.	TRBJ2-7	TGTGCCAGCAGTACCCGGACTAGCGGAGAGTACGAGCAGTACTTC	CASSTRTSGEYEQYF
.	TRBV3-1/TRBV3-2	.	TRBJ1-1	TGTGCCAGCAGCCAAGATTGGGGAGACGACACTGAAGCTTTCTTT	CASSQDWGDDTEAFF
.	TRBV2	.	TRBJ1-5	TGTGCCAGCAGTCCTCGACTGACGGAGCCGCCCCAGCATTTT	CASSPRLTEPPQHF
TRBD1	TRBV5-4	.	TRBJ1-2	TGTGCCAGCAGCACGCAGACAGGGCGTCGAGGCTACACCTTC	CASSTQTGRRGYTF
.	TRBV6-6	once	TRBJ2-1	TGTGCCAGCAGAAAGGGGTCCTCCTACAATGAGCAGTTCTTC	CASRKGSSYNEQFF
TRBD1	TRBV11-2	.	TRBJ2-7	TGTGCCAGCAGCACCGGGACAGGGGCCTACGAGCAGTACTTC	CASSTGTGAYEQYF
TRBD1	TRBV4-1	.	TRBJ1-2	TGCGCCAGCAGCCAGGAAGATGTTACAGGGGCCTATGGCTACACCTTC	CASSQEDVTGAYGYTF
.	TRBV7-8	.	TRBJ2-3	TGTGCCACCCGCGGGGTCCTAGCAGATACGCAGTATTTT	CATRGVLADTQYF
TRBD1	TRBV6-4	.	TRBJ1-2	TGTGCCAGCAGTGACACCTTCTCGGGACAGGGGAACTATGGCTACACCTTC	CASSDTFSGQGNYGYTF
TRBD2	TRBV2	once	TRBJ2-7	TGTGCCAGCAGGGTGACTAGCGGTGGCTCCTACGAGCAGTACTTC	CASRVTSGGSYEQYF
.	TRBV11-2	.	TRBJ1-1	TGTGCCAGCAGCTTAGATCCCGCAGGGCCAAGGTCTGAAGCTTTCTTT	CASSLDPAGPRSEAFF
.	TRBV7-9	.	TRBJ1-3	TGTGCCAGCGGACAGAGCTCTGGAAACACCATATATTTT	CASGQSSGNTIYF
.	TRBV4-2	.	TRBJ2-7	TGTGCCAGCAGCCAAGTTGGGCAGGGATCGTTCGACGAGCAGTACTTC	CASSQVGQGSFDEQYF
TRBD1	TRBV2	.	TRBJ1-2	TGTGCCAGCAGTGAAGACAGGGGGGGCTACACCTTC	CASSEDRGGYTF
.	TRBV9	.	TRBJ1-1	TGTGCCAGCAGCCCTCCCAGGGGCAGGGGGAACACTGAAGCTTTCTTT	CASSPPRGRGNTEAFF
TRBD1	TRBV30	.	TRBJ1-4	TGTGCCTGGGCATTAACAGGGGGGGCTAATGAAAAACTGTTTTTT	CAWALTGGANEKLFF
.	TRBV5-1	few	TRBJ1-5	TGCGCCAGCAGTCCTGGCGAGGGAAGTCAGCCCCAGCATTTT	CASSPGEGSQPQHF
.	TRBV7-8	.	TRBJ1-1	TGTGCCAGCAGCTTGTTGCAGGCTGAAGCTTTCTTT	CASSLLQAEAFF
TRBD1	TRBV24-1	.	TRBJ1-5	TGTGCCACCCGTGCGGGGCAGGGGGGCAATCAGCCCCAGCATTTT	CATRAGQGGNQPQHF
TRBD1	TRBV7-6	.	TRBJ1-1	TGTGCCAGCAGCTTACTTTCAGGGGGTATCGCTGAAGCTTTCTTT	CASSLLSGGIAEAFF
TRBD1	TRBV6-6	.	TRBJ1-4	TGTGCCAGCAGTTGGGACAGGGGGCGCGAAAAACTGTTTTTT	CASSWDRGREKLFF
TRBD1	TRBV23-1	.	TRBJ2-6	TGCGCCAGCAGTCAGACCCGGGACAGGGACTCTGGGGCCAACGTCCTGACTTTC	CASSQTRDRDSGANVLTF
TRBD2	TRBV4-2	many	TRBJ2-7	TGTGCCAGCAGCCAAAGACTAGCGGGAGGGGTCTCCTACGAGCAGTACTTC	CASSQRLAGGVSYEQYF
.	TRBV14	.	TRBJ2-7	TGTGCCAGCAGCCAAGTCCGTGCGGGGAGGAGCCACGAGCAGTACTTC	CASSQVRAGRSHEQYF
.	TRBV7-9	.	TRBJ2-3	TGTGCCAGCAGCTTAGCGCGCCTAGCCGACACAGATACGCAGTATTTT	CASSLARLADTDTQYF
TRBD2	TRBV18	.	TRBJ2-1	TGTGCCAGCTCACCCAGGACTAGCGGGAGAGCCTCTTCCTACAATGAGCAGTTCTTC	CASSPRTSGRASSYNEQFF